The rows below give T cell receptor beta chains drawn from one sample of a study of neurological immune-mediated disorders. TCRdb reprocessed the 5' RACE reads with MiXCR, giving one entry per CDR3 protein. The sample shows 25,000 to 35,000 distinct CDR3 sequences, about a sixth of them seen only once. Source material: CD4+ T cells from blood. The receptors were sampled from a female donor with HTLV-1-associated myelopathy (HAM/TSP). CDR3s include the opening cysteine and the closing phenylalanine or tryptophan. A D gene is named only where the DNA matches it firmly. The size field is filled for only some rows; it gives once, few, many or a size class.

V gene,D gene,J gene,clone size,CDR3 DNA,CDR3 protein
TRBV5-1,-,TRBJ2-5,medium-sized,TGCGCCAGCAGCTTGGAAGTCCCAGAGACCCAGTACTTC,CASSLEVPETQYF
TRBV19,TRBD1,TRBJ2-5,few,TGTGCCAGTAACGTAAGACAGGGGGCTGGGGAGACCCAGTACTTC,CASNVRQGAGETQYF
TRBV12-3/TRBV12-4,-,TRBJ1-5,-,TGTGCCAGCAGTTTTGGGGGAAATAGCCAGCCCCAGCATTTT,CASSFGGNSQPQHF
TRBV5-1,-,TRBJ2-3,many,TGCGCCAGCAGCCTACTCACAGATACGCAGTATTTT,CASSLLTDTQYF
TRBV4-2,-,TRBJ1-1,many,TGTGCCAGCAGCCAAGATTACGGCCAGAACACTGAAGCTTTCTTT,CASSQDYGQNTEAFF
TRBV12-3/TRBV12-4,-,TRBJ1-5,many,TGTGCCAGCAGTTTGTCCGGGTCCAGGACTAGCAATCAGCCCCAGCATTTT,CASSLSGSRTSNQPQHF
TRBV5-6,-,TRBJ2-2,few,TGTGCCAGCAGCTTGATGGGTCAGGGAGTCGCCGGGGAGCTGTTTTTT,CASSLMGQGVAGELFF
TRBV6-5,TRBD2,TRBJ2-7,many,TGTGCCAGCAGTTACTCACTAGCGGGTACCTACGAGCAGTACTTC,CASSYSLAGTYEQYF
TRBV20-1,-,TRBJ2-7,many,TGCAGTGCTAAAGCCAGGGCGATACCCTCCTACGAGCAGTACTTC,CSAKARAIPSYEQYF
TRBV25-1,-,TRBJ2-5,many,TGTGCCAGCTCCCCGCCCCCAGAGACCCAGTACTTC,CASSPPPETQYF
TRBV20-1,-,TRBJ1-3,many,TGCAGTGCTAGAGGTCCGGGGGCAGGTGGAAACACCATATATTTT,CSARGPGAGGNTIYF
TRBV12-3/TRBV12-4,-,TRBJ1-5,many,TGTGCCAGCAGTTTAGCCCCTATCCCGCCCCAGCATTTT,CASSLAPIPPQHF
TRBV20-1,TRBD1,TRBJ1-1,-,TGCAGTGCTAGGATTCGGGGACAGAGGCCTTTATTT,CSARIRGQRPLF
TRBV12-3/TRBV12-4,-,TRBJ2-1,many,TGTGCCAGCAGCGTCGGGGGTATGGGGCGGAATGAGCAGTTCTTC,CASSVGGMGRNEQFF
TRBV7-9,-,TRBJ1-6,many,TGTGCCAGCAGCTTAGTCAGCTCCTATAATTCACCCCTCCACTTT,CASSLVSSYNSPLHF
TRBV29-1,-,TRBJ1-1,medium-sized,TGCAGCGTTGAAAAACAGGGCACTGAAGCTTTCTTT,CSVEKQGTEAFF
TRBV6-2/TRBV6-3,-,TRBJ2-5,many,TGTGCCAGCAGTTTTGGGACATCTGACGAAGAGACCCAGTACTTC,CASSFGTSDEETQYF
TRBV3-1,-,TRBJ1-1,many,TGTGCCAGCAGCCAAGTAGGCGCGGCGAACACTGAAGCTTTCTTT,CASSQVGAANTEAFF
TRBV7-7,-,TRBJ2-5,many,TGTGCTAGCAGCTTAGGCTCTCTGGGGGGAGACCAGGAGACCCAGTACTTC,CASSLGSLGGDQETQYF
TRBV6-6,-,TRBJ1-2,many,TGTGCCAGCAGTTCCTCAGGGGAGAGCGGCTACACCTTC,CASSSSGESGYTF
TRBV29-1,TRBD1,TRBJ2-5,many,TGCAGCGTTCTGGACAGGGAAGAGACCCAGTACTTC,CSVLDREETQYF
TRBV20-1,TRBD1,TRBJ1-2,many,TGCAGTGCTAGAGGGGCATCAACCGGGACAGCCTATGGCTACACCTTC,CSARGASTGTAYGYTF
TRBV3-1,TRBD1,TRBJ2-5,many,TGTGCCAGCAGCCGAACCGACAGGGGTTGGGAGACCCAGTACTTC,CASSRTDRGWETQYF
TRBV14,-,TRBJ2-4,many,TGTGCCAGCAGCCAAGGAGTGACGACCGGTCAGTACTTC,CASSQGVTTGQYF
TRBV29-1,-,TRBJ2-2,many,TGCAGCGTTGGGGACCTTTTCACCGGGGAGCTGTTTTTT,CSVGDLFTGELFF
TRBV29-1,-,TRBJ2-1,-,TGCAGCGCACAGACGGGGAGAAATGAGCAGTTCTTC,CSAQTGRNEQFF
TRBV20-1,TRBD2,TRBJ2-7,-,TGCAGTGCTAGGGGACTAGCGGGGCGCGAGCAGTACTTC,CSARGLAGREQYF
TRBV20-1,TRBD1,TRBJ1-4,many,TGCAGTGCTAGAGATTTGGGCGACAGGGGCGGTGAAAAACTGTTTTTT,CSARDLGDRGGEKLFF
TRBV5-1,-,TRBJ2-5,many,TGCGCCAGCAGCTTCACGGGACACAGACCCCAAGAGACCCAGTACTTC,CASSFTGHRPQETQYF
TRBV29-1,-,TRBJ2-4,many,TGCAGCGCCATAGATACGGGGAACATTCAGTACTTC,CSAIDTGNIQYF
TRBV5-5,-,TRBJ1-1,-,TGTGCCAGCAGCTTGGCGGAGAACACTGAAGCTTTCTTT,CASSLAENTEAFF
TRBV9,TRBD1,TRBJ2-5,many,TGTGCCAGCAGCGTAGGTCTGACAGGGGGCCGAGAGACCCAGTACTTC,CASSVGLTGGRETQYF
TRBV5-1,-,TRBJ2-1,many,TGCGCCAGCAGCTTGGCTGGAGGGTACGAGGATGAGCAGTTCTTC,CASSLAGGYEDEQFF
TRBV5-1,TRBD1,TRBJ1-2,-,TGCGCCAGCAGACAGGGACAGGGGGTCGATGGCTACACCTTC,CASRQGQGVDGYTF
TRBV5-1,TRBD2,TRBJ2-5,many,TGCGCCAGCAGCCACCCTCTAGCGGAGCAAGAGACCCAGTACTTC,CASSHPLAEQETQYF
TRBV5-1,TRBD1,TRBJ1-1,once,TGCGCCAGCAGCTTTCCGGACAGGGGGAATACTGAAGCTTTCTTT,CASSFPDRGNTEAFF
TRBV5-6,-,TRBJ2-3,many,TGTGCCAGCAGCCTCCAGGGGATGGGTACAGATACGCAGTATTTT,CASSLQGMGTDTQYF
TRBV5-4,TRBD2,TRBJ2-1,many,TGTGCCAGCAGCTTGGACGTGGGAGGGGACGATGAGCAGTTCTTC,CASSLDVGGDDEQFF
TRBV20-1,-,TRBJ2-3,many,TGCAGTGCTAGGGAGGGGGGGGATACGCAGTATTTT,CSAREGGDTQYF
TRBV20-1,TRBD2,TRBJ2-1,many,TGCAGTGCTAGAGATAGGACTAGCGGGACTAATGAGCAGTTCTTC,CSARDRTSGTNEQFF
TRBV7-2,-,TRBJ1-5,-,TGTGCCAGCAGCCCCAGGGTTCATCAGCCCCAGCATTTT,CASSPRVHQPQHF
TRBV7-2,-,TRBJ1-3,many,TGTGCCAGCAGCTTTCGAGAGGGAAACACCATATATTTT,CASSFREGNTIYF
TRBV29-1,TRBD2,TRBJ2-3,medium-sized,TGCAGCGTTGACGCGGGAGGGCGTAGCGATACGCAGTATTTT,CSVDAGGRSDTQYF
TRBV20-1,-,TRBJ2-4,many,TGCAGTGCTAGGGGGGTAGCCAAAAACATTCAGTACTTC,CSARGVAKNIQYF
TRBV5-6,TRBD2,TRBJ2-1,many,TGTGCCAGCAGCTGGGGGGGATTATACAATGAGCAGTTCTTC,CASSWGGLYNEQFF
TRBV5-1,TRBD2,TRBJ2-3,medium-sized,TGCGCCAGCAGCCTCTCTAGCGGCGGCGCAGATACGCAGTATTTT,CASSLSSGGADTQYF
TRBV7-8,-,TRBJ1-4,-,TGTGCCGTCAAGGAGAGTGGCGGTAATGAAAAACTGTTTTTT,CAVKESGGNEKLFF
TRBV9,-,TRBJ1-1,many,TGTGCCAGCAGCGTAGCCGTAAACAGGGAAGCTTTCTTT,CASSVAVNREAFF
TRBV20-1,TRBD2,TRBJ2-1,many,TGCAGTGCCTGGCGGGAGGGCCGCCATGAGCAGTTCTTC,CSAWREGRHEQFF
TRBV13,-,TRBJ2-7,many,TGTGCCAGCAGCTTACCAAGCGGAGGCTACGAGCAGTACTTC,CASSLPSGGYEQYF